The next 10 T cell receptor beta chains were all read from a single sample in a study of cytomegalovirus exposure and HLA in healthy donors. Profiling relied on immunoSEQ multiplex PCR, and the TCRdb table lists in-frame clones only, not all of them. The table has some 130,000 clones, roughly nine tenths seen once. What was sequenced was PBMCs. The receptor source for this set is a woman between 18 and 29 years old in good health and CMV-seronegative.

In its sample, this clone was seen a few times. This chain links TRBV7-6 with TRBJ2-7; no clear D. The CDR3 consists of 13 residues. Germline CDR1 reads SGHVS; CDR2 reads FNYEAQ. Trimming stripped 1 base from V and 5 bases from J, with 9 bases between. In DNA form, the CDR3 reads TGTGCCAGCAGCTTAGTAAGCGCGCACGAGCAGTACTTC. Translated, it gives CASSLVSAHEQYF.

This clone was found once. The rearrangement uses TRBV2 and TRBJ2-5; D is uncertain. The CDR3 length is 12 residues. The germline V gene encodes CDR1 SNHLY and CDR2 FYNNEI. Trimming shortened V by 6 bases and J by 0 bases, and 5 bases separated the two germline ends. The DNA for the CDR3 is TGTGCCAGCAGCCTGTACCAAGAGACCCAGTACTTC. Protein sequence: CASSLYQETQYF.

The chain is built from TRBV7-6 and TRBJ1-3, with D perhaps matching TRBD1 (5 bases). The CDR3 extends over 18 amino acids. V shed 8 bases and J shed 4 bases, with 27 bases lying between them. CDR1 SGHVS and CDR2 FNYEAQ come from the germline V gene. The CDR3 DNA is TGTGCCAGCGGCAAGAAAGTAACAGGTTTTTCACCCGGAAACACCATATATTTT. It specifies CASGKKVTGFSPGNTIYF.

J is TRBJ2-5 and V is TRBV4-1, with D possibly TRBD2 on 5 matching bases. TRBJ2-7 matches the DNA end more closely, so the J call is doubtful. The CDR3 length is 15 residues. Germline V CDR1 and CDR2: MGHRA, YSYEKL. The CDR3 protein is CASSPAETGFYEQYF. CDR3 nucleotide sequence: TGCGCCAGCAGCCCGGCCGAGACGGGATTCTACGAGCAGTACTTC.

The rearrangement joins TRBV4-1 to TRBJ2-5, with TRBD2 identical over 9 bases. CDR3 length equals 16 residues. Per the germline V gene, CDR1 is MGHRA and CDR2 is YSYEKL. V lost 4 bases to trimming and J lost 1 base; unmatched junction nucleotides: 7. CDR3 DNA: TGCGCCAGCAGCCCCGGAGCGGGGGGTAGCCAAGAGACCCAGTACTTC. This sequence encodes CASSPGAGGSQETQYF.

CDR3 in amino acids: CASSLEDYGYTF. In DNA, the CDR3 is TGCGCCAGCAGCTTAGAGGACTATGGCTACACCTTC. V usage is TRBV5-1 and J usage is TRBJ1-2; no firm D call. Trimming pared 2 bases from V and 3 bases from J, leaving 5 bases between. This CDR3 comprises 12 residues. The germline V gene has CDR1 SGHRS and CDR2 YFSETQ.

The CDR3 sequence is CASSAGANTEAFF. In DNA form, the CDR3 reads TGTGCCAGCTCCGCAGGGGCGAACACTGAAGCTTTCTTT. This chain connects TRBV18 to TRBJ1-1, with D possibly being TRBD1 (6 bases). Trimming took off 6 bases at V and 1 base at J, with 9 bases between the two ends. Germline V lookup: CDR1 KGHSH, CDR2 LQKENI. This CDR3 is built from 13 residues.

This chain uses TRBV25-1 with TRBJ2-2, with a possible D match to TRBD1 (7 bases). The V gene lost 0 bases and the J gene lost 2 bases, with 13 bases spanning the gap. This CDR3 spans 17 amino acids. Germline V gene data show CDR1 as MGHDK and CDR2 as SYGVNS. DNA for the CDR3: TGTGCCAGCAGTGAATATGGGGGGACAGCCAACACCGGGGAGCTGTTTTTT. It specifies CASSEYGGTANTGELFF.

CDR3 DNA: TGTGCCAGCAGCTTCGGGCAGGGATTGAATGAAAAACTGTTTTTT. Translation gives CASSFGQGLNEKLFF. The chain recombines TRBV2 with TRBJ1-4; D perhaps matches TRBD1 (5 bases). The CDR3 sequence is 15 residues long. Germline V gene lookup returns CDR1 SNHLY and CDR2 FYNNEI. V lost 6 bases to trimming and J lost 5 bases, with 16 bases between them.

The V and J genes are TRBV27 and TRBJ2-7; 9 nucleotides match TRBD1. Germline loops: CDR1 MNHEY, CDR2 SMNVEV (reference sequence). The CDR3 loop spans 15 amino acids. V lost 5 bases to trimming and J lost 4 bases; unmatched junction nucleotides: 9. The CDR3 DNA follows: TGTGCCAGCAGTGCCATAACCGGGACAGGGTACGAGCAGTACTTC. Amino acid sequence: CASSAITGTGYEQYF.